The clone carrying this T cell receptor (beta chain) was counted many times. CDR1 is SGHRS, CDR2 YFSETQ, per germline. This CDR3 has 16 amino acids. TCRdb re-analysed the RT-PCR reads in MiXCR, keeping a single row per CDR3 protein. The repertoire consists of 650,000 to 800,000 distinct CDR3 sequences, with 14% occurring once and the leading ten covering 3.6%. Sequenced input: memory CD4+ T cells from blood. This chain connects TRBV5-1 to TRBJ2-3; a weak D match, TRBD2 (6 bases). The receptor was isolated from a female donor in good health, serving as a healthy control. In DNA, the CDR3 is TGCGCTACTCGGAGCGGAGGGCTCGTGAGCACAGATACGCAGTATTTT. Protein: CATRSGGLVSTDTQYF.